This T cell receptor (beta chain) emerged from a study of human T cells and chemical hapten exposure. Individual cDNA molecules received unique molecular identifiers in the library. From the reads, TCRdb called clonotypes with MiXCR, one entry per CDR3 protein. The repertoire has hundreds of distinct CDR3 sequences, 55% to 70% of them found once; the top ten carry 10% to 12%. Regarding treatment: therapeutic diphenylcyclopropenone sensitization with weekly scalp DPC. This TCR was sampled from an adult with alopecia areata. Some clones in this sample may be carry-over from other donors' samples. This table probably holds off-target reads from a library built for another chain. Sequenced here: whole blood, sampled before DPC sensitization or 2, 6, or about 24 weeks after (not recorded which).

CDR3 sequence (DNA): TGTGCCAGCAGCTTGCTTTACGGAACAGATACGCAGTATTTT. Translated: CASSLLYGTDTQYF. The chain employs TRBV11-2 and TRBJ2-3, with D uncertain. The V end was cut by 3 bases, the J end by 3 bases, with 10 bases between. CDR1 and CDR2 from the germline V gene are SGHAT and FQNNGV. The CDR3 totals 14 residues. Supplemented by reference TRBV11-2 and TRBJ2-3, the full variable domain reads EAGVAQSPRYKIIEKRQSVAFWCNPISGHATLYWYQQILGQGPKLLIQFQNNGVVDDSQLPKDRFSAERLKGVDSTLKIQPAKLEDSAVYLCASSLLYGTDTQYFGPGTRLTVL.